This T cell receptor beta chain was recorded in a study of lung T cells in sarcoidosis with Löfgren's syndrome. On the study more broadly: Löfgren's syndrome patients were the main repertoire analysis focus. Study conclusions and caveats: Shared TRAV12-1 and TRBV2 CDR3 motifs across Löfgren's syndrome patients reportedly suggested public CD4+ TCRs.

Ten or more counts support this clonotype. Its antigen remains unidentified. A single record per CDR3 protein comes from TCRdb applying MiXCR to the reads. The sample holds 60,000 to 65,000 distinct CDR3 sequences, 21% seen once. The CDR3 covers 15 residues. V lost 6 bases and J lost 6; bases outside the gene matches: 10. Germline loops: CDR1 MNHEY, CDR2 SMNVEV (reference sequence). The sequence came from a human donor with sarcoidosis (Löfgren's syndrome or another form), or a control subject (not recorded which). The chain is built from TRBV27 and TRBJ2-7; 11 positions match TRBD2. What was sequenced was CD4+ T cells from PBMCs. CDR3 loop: CASSSLAGARVEQYF. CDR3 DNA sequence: TGTGCCAGCAGCTCACTAGCGGGAGCGAGAGTCGAGCAGTACTTC.